This T cell receptor (beta chain) was identified during a study of blood T cell repertoires in COVID-19. Study at large: Researchers got acute and convalescent COVID-19 samples from the United States, Italy and Spain. In each case, the material was cDNA or gDNA derived from T cells, B-cell-depleted T cells, or PBMCs.

In the source study's methods: Nucleated cell number was recorded as an estimate derived from reference gene primer amplification. Libraries were prepared by immunoSEQ multiplex PCR; TCRdb keeps only in-frame clonotypes and omits some of them. V and J calls plus clone size are reproduced from that table; the DNA served to infer D and trimming. The sample lists tens of thousands of clones; roughly 83% were seen once. This CDR3 comprises 12 residues. J gave up 6 bases and V 5 bases, and 3 bases lay outside the gene matches. The rearrangement links TRBV12-3 or TRBV12-4 to TRBJ1-2; 7 positions agree with TRBD1. This sequence was found in a man aged 40-49 years with acute or convalescent COVID-19. The sequenced material came from peripheral blood. This CDR3 reads CASSMTGNGYTF. The CDR3 bases are TGTGCCAGCAGTATGACAGGGAATGGCTACACCTTC.